A single sample is the source of the 29 T cell receptor beta chains below, sequenced in a study of post-analysis software for immune sequencing data. cDNA libraries for TCR beta contained unique molecular identifiers. TCRdb re-called the PCR reads with MiXCR, one entry per CDR3 protein. The table lists some 890,000 distinct CDR3 sequences, approximately 53% of them singletons, with 4.6% in the top ten. The study's findings and limits: A few TRBV segments appeared more often in patients than in controls, and TRBV5-6, TRBV5-1 and TRBV20-1 were among these.

Their recognized antigens are unknown. The material sequenced was blood. Source of these receptors: a girl aged 5 to 17 with multiple sclerosis.

The rearrangement links TRBV27 to TRBJ2-3, with 11 bases that match TRBD2. The CDR3 spans 14 residues. Germline lookup yields CDR1 MNHEY and CDR2 SMNVEV (reference sequence). The V segment lost 5 bases and the J segment 11 bases; nucleotides outside the gene matches: 9. As DNA, the CDR3 is TGTGCCAGCAGTCCATCCCGGACTAGCGGGTGGCAGTATTTT. Translating it yields CASSPSRTSGWQYF.

This chain joins TRBV12-3 or TRBV12-4 and TRBJ1-1; D ambiguous. CDR3 size: 13 residues. The ends were cut back, 3 bases at V and 4 bases at J, with 9 bases in the middle. CDR3: CASSFFDGTEAFF. CDR3 DNA sequence: TGTGCCAGCAGTTTTTTCGACGGCACTGAAGCTTTCTTT.

In its sample, this clonotype was seen a few times. The chain has TRBV6-4 and TRBJ2-7; D remains unclear. Germline V lookup: CDR1 MRHNA, CDR2 SNTAGT. Trimming left V 3 bases short and J 1 base short, with 16 bases between. The length of the CDR3 is 16 residues. The CDR3 sequence is CASSETRHSISYEQYF. As DNA, the CDR3 is TGTGCCAGCAGTGAGACCCGGCACAGCATATCCTACGAGCAGTACTTC.

The chain is built from TRBV20-1 and TRBJ1-6, with D maybe TRBD1 (5 bases). The V end lost 3 bases, the J end lost 1 base, and 10 bases lay between the germline ends. CDR3 length: 15 amino acids. Germline CDR1 reads DFQATT; CDR2 reads SNEGSKA (reference sequence). CDR3 sequence (DNA): TGCAGTGCTAGGAGGGGCGAATCCTATAATTCACCCCTCCACTTT. It is translated as CSARRGESYNSPLHF.

The rearrangement links TRBV29-1 to TRBJ1-2; D is possibly TRBD1 (5 bases). This CDR3 is 14 amino acids long. Per germline, CDR1 SQVTM and CDR2 ANQGSEA. Deletions cut 4 bases from V and 3 bases from J, with 15 bases between. The DNA of the CDR3 is TGCAGCGTTGGAAGCAGGGTGCGGGACTATGGCTACACCTTC. It encodes CSVGSRVRDYGYTF.

This rearrangement joins TRBV14 to TRBJ2-7; D ambiguous. The CDR3 runs 17 residues. Trimming left V 0 bases short and J 2 bases short, with 17 bases between. Germline V CDR1 and CDR2: SGHDN, FVKESK. The CDR3 sequence is CASSQDRLGETPYEQYF. The CDR3 DNA sequence: TGTGCCAGCAGCCAAGATCGTCTGGGCGAAACTCCCTACGAGCAGTACTTC.

The chain combines TRBV7-6 with TRBJ2-1; TRBD1 aligns across 7 bases. In germline, CDR1 is SGHVS, CDR2 FNYEAQ. With 1 base clipped from V and 6 bases from J, the junction kept 9 bases outside the gene matches. The CDR3 extends over 16 amino acids. The CDR3 nucleotides are TGTGCCAGCAGCTTAGTGGGGACAGAAAATACCAATGAGCAGTTCTTC. This gives the protein CASSLVGTENTNEQFF.

The chain is built from TRBV20-1 and TRBJ2-3; 8 bases agree with TRBD2. CDR3 length: 15 amino acids. Germline CDR1 DFQATT, CDR2 SNEGSKA (reference sequence). V shed 3 bases, J shed 4 bases, and the junction held 9 bases outside the gene matches. CDR3 loop: CSASPSGSRADTQYF. The CDR3 nucleotides are TGCAGTGCTAGTCCCAGCGGGAGTCGCGCAGATACGCAGTATTTT.

This clonotype was seen only a few times. The chain recombines TRBV29-1 with TRBJ1-2, with TRBD1 matching 8 bases. V lost 6 bases, J lost 4 bases, and 7 bases stayed unmatched. In germline, CDR1 is SQVTM, CDR2 ANQGSEA. This CDR3 has 13 residues. The CDR3 reads CSVPGGVGYGYTF. CDR3 in DNA: TGCAGCGTCCCAGGGGGCGTCGGCTATGGCTACACCTTC. Looking up the rest from reference TRBV29-1 and TRBJ1-2 gives the full variable domain: SAVISQKPSRDICQRGTSLTIQCQVDSQVTMMFWYRQQPGQSLTLIATANQGSEATYESGFVIDKFPISRPNLTFSTLTVSNMSPEDSSIYLCSVPGGVGYGYTFGSGTRLTVV.

This clonotype was seen only a few times. The CDR3 reads CASSWAVGGNEQFF. The CDR3 nucleotides read TGCGCCAGCAGCTGGGCTGTGGGAGGCAATGAGCAGTTCTTC. The V call is TRBV5-1, the J call TRBJ2-1, with TRBD2 as a possible D gene (6 bases). The CDR3 runs to 14 residues. Trimming shortened V by 3 bases and J by 6 bases, and 13 bases separated the two germline ends. Per the germline V gene, CDR1 is SGHRS and CDR2 is YFSETQ.

This clonotype was picked up a small number of times. This chain joins TRBV5-6 and TRBJ2-1; D is unresolved. The CDR3 has 15 residues. Deletions cut 0 bases from V and 3 bases from J, with 10 bases between. CDR1 SGHDT and CDR2 YYEEEE come from the germline V gene. CDR3 region: CASSLAGQNYNEQFF. The CDR3 DNA is TGTGCCAGCAGCTTGGCCGGGCAGAACTACAATGAGCAGTTCTTC.

The chain uses TRBV29-1 and TRBJ1-2; D is perhaps TRBD1 (5 bases). The ends were cut back, 6 bases at V and 4 bases at J, with 12 bases in the middle. The CDR3 length is 12 residues. From germline, CDR1 is SQVTM and CDR2 ANQGSEA. The CDR3 spells CSVGTGIYGYTF. CDR3 DNA sequence: TGCAGCGTGGGTACAGGAATCTATGGCTACACCTTC.

CDR3 DNA sequence: TGCAGTGCTACGAATGCGCGGGAGATCGGAAATGAGCAGTTCTTC. This translates into CSATNAREIGNEQFF. This chain uses TRBV20-1 with TRBJ2-1; 7 bases are shared with TRBD2. J was trimmed by 7 bases and V by 4 bases; bases with no gene match: 13. Germline V gives CDR1 DFQATT, CDR2 SNEGSKA (reference sequence). This CDR3 has 15 residues.

This chain links TRBV5-1 with TRBJ2-7; tentatively, D is TRBD2 (6 bases). This CDR3 has 15 amino acids. Germline loops: CDR1 SGHRS, CDR2 YFSETQ. V lost 4 bases, J lost 0 bases, and 14 bases lay in between. In DNA, the CDR3 is TGCGCCAGCAGCCCCAGACTAGTGAGCTCCTACGAGCAGTACTTC. Amino acid sequence: CASSPRLVSSYEQYF.

J is TRBJ2-5 and V is TRBV7-3, with D possibly being TRBD1 (6 bases). The CDR3 length is 14 residues. Trimming stripped 6 bases from V and 5 bases from J, with 16 bases between. CDR1 and CDR2 (germline): SGHTA, FQGTGA. CDR3 in DNA: TGTGCCAGCAGGCGGACAGCCTCCGGGGAGACCCAGTACTTC. Protein: CASRRTASGETQYF.

This clonotype was detected a few times. The chain carries TRBV7-2 and TRBJ1-2, with no clear D. CDR3 size: 14 residues. V was cut by 5 bases and J by 4 bases, with 14 bases left in between. Germline assignment: CDR1 SGHTA and CDR2 FQGNSA. CDR3 DNA: TGTGCCAGCAGCCCCCCCGGACGGTCCTATGGCTACACCTTC. Residues: CASSPPGRSYGYTF.

This clonotype was seen a few times. J is TRBJ2-4 and V is TRBV20-1; unclear D gene. The germline CDR1 and CDR2 sequences are DFQATT and SNEGSKA (reference sequence). This CDR3 spans 14 amino acids. Trimming removed 7 bases from V and 4 bases from J, with 17 bases in between. This CDR3 reads CSGSEERPKNIQYF. CDR3 DNA: TGCAGTGGGAGCGAGGAGCGACCAAAAAACATTCAGTACTTC.

The chain carries TRBV7-2 and TRBJ2-7; perhaps TRBD2 as D (6 bases). CDR3 length: 14 residues. Trimming shortened V by 6 bases and J by 3 bases, and 15 bases separated the two germline ends. In germline, CDR1 is SGHTA, CDR2 FQGNSA. The CDR3 bases are TGTGCCAGCAGTAAACCGGGACTGAGCTACGAGCAGTACTTC. It is translated as CASSKPGLSYEQYF.

This chain connects TRBV15 to TRBJ2-3, with D unresolved. Trimming took 0 bases from V and 4 from J, leaving 11 bases between them. The germline CDR1 and CDR2 sequences are LNHNV and YYDKDF (reference sequence). The CDR3 covers 15 residues. The CDR3: CATSRDRAASDTQYF. CDR3 bases: TGTGCCACCAGCAGAGATCGGGCAGCATCAGATACGCAGTATTTT.

The chain employs TRBV7-9 and TRBJ2-2; TRBD1 matches at 7 bases. This CDR3 comprises 16 residues. Germline V gene data show CDR1 as SEHNR and CDR2 as FQNEAQ (reference sequence). Unmatched junction bases numbered 11, after V lost 6 bases and J lost 4 bases. The CDR3 protein is CASSFSDRRATGELFF. The CDR3 coding sequence is TGTGCCAGCAGTTTTTCGGACAGGAGAGCCACCGGGGAGCTGTTTTTT.

This clonotype has more than one count but fewer than ten. The chain is built from TRBV4-2 and TRBJ2-6; 7 bases fit TRBD1. Germline CDR1 is LGHNA and CDR2 is YNFKEQ. The CDR3 length is 18 residues. The junction had 9 bases not matched to a gene; V was cut back by 4 bases and J by 0 bases. The CDR3 region is CASSRTGTADSGANVLTF. CDR3 nucleotides: TGTGCCAGCAGCCGAACCGGGACAGCGGACTCTGGGGCCAACGTCCTGACTTTC.

This clonotype was counted only a few times. The chain has TRBV7-3 and TRBJ2-5; tentatively, D is TRBD2 (5 bases). The DNA end lines up better with TRBJ2-7; the J call may be wrong. Germline assignment: CDR1 SGHTA and CDR2 FQGTGA. There are 13 residues in the CDR3. CDR3 in amino acids: CASSSGSGYEQYF. The DNA of the CDR3 is TGTGCCAGCAGCTCAGGATCGGGGTACGAGCAGTACTTC.

The chain uses TRBV12-3 or TRBV12-4 and TRBJ2-7; maybe TRBD2 (5 bases). The CDR3 consists of 14 residues. V lost 9 bases and J lost 3, with 18 bases in between. CDR3 in DNA: TGTGCCAGTAGTCCTAGCCCATCTATCTACGAGCAGTACTTC. Its translation is CASSPSPSIYEQYF.

V usage is TRBV2 and J usage is TRBJ1-2; D remains unclear. V gave up 3 bases and J gave up 8 bases, with 7 bases separating them. The length of the CDR3 is 11 residues. CDR1 SNHLY and CDR2 FYNNEI come from the germline V gene. The CDR3 bases are TGTGCCAGCAGTGATACGGAGGGCTACACCTTC. Its protein is CASSDTEGYTF.

The chain employs TRBV6-6 and TRBJ2-7, with 8 bases matching TRBD1. Losses at the gene ends were 7 bases for V and 4 bases for J; bases not matched to a gene: 3. The germline gives CDR1 MNHNY, CDR2 SVGAGI (reference sequence). The CDR3 is 12 amino acids. The CDR3 region has the DNA TGTGCCAGCACTCGGACAGGGTACGAGCAGTACTTC. This gives the protein CASTRTGYEQYF.

Only a few counts were recorded for this clonotype. CDR3 nucleotides: TGCGCCAGCAGCAAGGGACAGCCAACTAATGAAAAACTGTTTTTT. Protein product: CASSKGQPTNEKLFF. The V call is TRBV5-1, the J call TRBJ1-4; TRBD1 agrees at 7 bases. The CDR3 runs to 15 residues. J lost 0 bases, V lost 4 bases, and 3 bases had no gene match. Germline CDR1 and CDR2: SGHRS and YFSETQ.

This clonotype turned up a few times. This chain's CDR3 is CASSLEVSSGANVLTF. CDR3 in DNA: TGCGCCAGCAGCTTGGAAGTGAGCTCTGGGGCCAACGTCCTGACTTTC. This rearrangement joins TRBV5-1 to TRBJ2-6; no clear D gene. CDR3 length: 16 amino acids. Germline CDR1 reads SGHRS; CDR2 reads YFSETQ. V lost 0 bases, J lost 0 bases, and 7 bases lay in between.

The chain couples TRBV25-1 to TRBJ2-3; D unclear. The CDR3 consists of 16 residues. Germline CDR1 reads MGHDK; CDR2 reads SYGVNS. Trimming cost V 3 bases and J 2 bases, with 15 bases left between them. The DNA of the CDR3 is TGTGCCAGCAGTGATGGGCAGAGGATCTTCACAGATACGCAGTATTTT. Amino acid sequence: CASSDGQRIFTDTQYF.

J is TRBJ2-3 and V is TRBV20-1, with D perhaps given as TRBD1 or TRBD2 (5 bases each). This CDR3 comprises 13 residues. The ends were cut back, 3 bases at V and 5 bases at J, with 12 bases in the middle. CDR1 and CDR2 from the germline V gene are DFQATT and SNEGSKA (reference sequence). This CDR3 reads CSARRGAEDTQYF. The CDR3 nucleotides are TGCAGTGCTAGGAGGGGAGCGGAAGATACGCAGTATTTT.